A single sample gave rise to the 15 T cell receptor beta chains below, sequenced in a study of CD8 T cells in Susac syndrome. RNA, at about 0.5 to 1 ug, was reverse transcribed with random hexamers. TCRdb called the immunoSEQ multiplex PCR reads again in MiXCR, with one record for every CDR3 protein. The repertoire has approximately 100,000 distinct CDR3 sequences, approximately 91% of them found once; the top ten carry around 0.14%. The sample was CD4+ T cells from PBMCs. Receptors originate from a human donor in good health.

The chain employs TRBV5-4 and TRBJ2-1; D is uncertain. V shed 5 bases and J shed 6 bases, with 9 bases lying between them. This CDR3 spans 12 amino acids. Germline values: CDR1 SGHNT, CDR2 YYREEE (reference sequence). CDR3 in DNA: TGTGCCAGCAGTTGGAGTCCCAATGAGCAGTTCTTC. It specifies CASSWSPNEQFF.

This sequence joins TRBV7-2 and TRBJ1-1; TRBD1 is a possible D gene (6 bases). Per germline, CDR1 SGHTA and CDR2 FQGNSA. V lost 1 base and J lost 11, with 14 bases in between. The CDR3 contains 13 residues. Here the CDR3 DNA reads TGTGCCAGCAGCTTAGGGACAGACAACTTGGCTTTCTTT. This sequence encodes CASSLGTDNLAFF.

This chain uses TRBV6-6 with TRBJ2-4, with D perhaps given as TRBD1 or TRBD2 (5 bases each). Trimming took 8 bases from V and 5 from J, leaving 10 bases between them. The CDR3 length is 12 residues. Per the germline V gene, CDR1 is MNHNY and CDR2 is SVGAGI (reference sequence). The CDR3 nucleotides are TGTGCCAGCCGGGACGGAGAAAACATTCAGTACTTC. This encodes CASRDGENIQYF.

This chain connects TRBV7-3 to TRBJ2-7; D perhaps matches TRBD1 (5 bases). The CDR3 is 13 amino acids. V was pared by 5 bases and J by 3 bases, with 11 bases between. CDR1 is SGHTA and CDR2 is FQGTGA in the germline V gene. CDR3 region: CASSPNRGYEQYF. For the CDR3, the DNA is TGTGCCAGCAGCCCAAATAGGGGCTACGAGCAGTACTTC.

The V and J genes are TRBV3-1 and TRBJ1-1, with a weak D call TRBD1 (6 bases). The germline gives CDR1 LGHDT, CDR2 YNNKEL (reference sequence). The V end was cut by 4 bases, the J end by 1 base, with 10 bases between. This CDR3 region has 14 residues. The DNA of the CDR3 is TGTGCCAGCAGCCTCAGGGGACAGAACACTGAAGCTTTCTTT. Protein sequence: CASSLRGQNTEAFF.

V usage is TRBV6-5 and J usage is TRBJ1-1; unclear D gene. This CDR3 spans 14 amino acids. V was trimmed by 7 bases and J by 5 bases, leaving 17 bases between them. Germline values: CDR1 MNHEY, CDR2 SVGAGI. This CDR3 reads CASTLSTRETEAFF. The CDR3 DNA reads TGTGCCAGCACCCTGTCGACCCGAGAGACTGAAGCTTTCTTT.

This clonotype was observed a single time. This chain uses TRBV2 with TRBJ2-7; D remains ambiguous. Germline CDR1 reads SNHLY; CDR2 reads FYNNEI. The V end lost 2 bases, the J end lost 3 bases, and 8 bases lay between the germline ends. This CDR3 has 13 residues. The CDR3 coding sequence is TGTGCCAGCAGTGAACAGCCTGGCTACGAGCAGTACTTC. Encoded protein: CASSEQPGYEQYF.

The chain is built from TRBV20-1 and TRBJ1-2, with 7 bases fitting TRBD1. The J segment lost 8 bases and the V segment lost 6 bases, leaving 24 bases of the junction unmatched. The CDR3 spans 17 residues. CDR1 DFQATT and CDR2 SNEGSKA come from the germline V gene (reference sequence). The CDR3 region has the DNA TGCAGTGCCCGCCCCCCGGCCCTCGAAGGGGGCAAACCGGGCTACACCTTC. It yields the protein CSARPPALEGGKPGYTF.

The V call is TRBV9, the J call TRBJ2-6, with TRBD1 as a possible D gene (6 bases). Between the trimmed V and J ends, which lost 5 bases and 2 bases, there was a span of 14 bases. The CDR3 is 16 residues long. Looked up from germline, CDR1 is SGDLS and CDR2 is YYNGEE. CDR3 sequence: CASSNTGITGANVLTF. The CDR3, as DNA: TGTGCCAGCAGTAATACAGGGATCACTGGGGCCAACGTCCTGACTTTC.

V and J are TRBV9 and TRBJ1-1; D is unresolved. Germline V gene data show CDR1 as SGDLS and CDR2 as YYNGEE. The CDR3 consists of 14 residues. The V and J ends lost 0 bases and 4 bases respectively, with 10 bases between them. The CDR3 DNA sequence: TGTGCCAGCAGCGTAGTCGGGGATGGCACTGAAGCTTTCTTT. Residues: CASSVVGDGTEAFF.

The rearrangement uses TRBV28 and TRBJ2-1, with D unresolved. V shed 6 bases and J shed 15 bases, with 15 bases lying between them. The CDR3 extends over 11 amino acids. From germline, CDR1 is MDHEN and CDR2 SYDVKM. CDR3 region: CASSTGFFWFF. CDR3 nucleotide sequence: TGTGCCAGCAGCACCGGGTTTTTCTGGTTCTTC.

The rearrangement joins TRBV2 to TRBJ1-1; 7 bases are shared with TRBD1. After removal of 7 bases from V and 1 base from J, the junction contained 6 bases not matched to a gene. The CDR3 runs to 14 residues. Germline assignment: CDR1 SNHLY and CDR2 FYNNEI. This CDR3 reads CASMLRGQNTEAFF. Written as DNA, the CDR3 is TGTGCCAGCATGTTAAGGGGGCAGAACACTGAAGCTTTCTTT.

J is TRBJ2-7 and V is TRBV7-2, with D tentatively TRBD2 (7 bases). The CDR3 extends over 15 amino acids. CDR1 is SGHTA and CDR2 is FQGNSA in the germline V gene. V dropped 5 bases and J dropped 5 bases, with 19 bases sitting between them. CDR3 DNA sequence: TGTGCCAGCAGCCCGAGGGGGAGGGCCGCCGACGAGCAGTACTTC. Its protein is CASSPRGRAADEQYF.

This clonotype was found once. The chain recombines TRBV11-2 with TRBJ1-6; D unresolved. Germline CDR1 is SGHAT and CDR2 is FQNNGV. The CDR3 consists of 16 residues. Trimming stripped 1 base from V and 14 bases from J, with 21 bases between. The CDR3 DNA reads TGTGCCAGCAGCTTAGGCCCGATCTTGGTTGTAGGGTCCCTCCACTTT. Translation gives CASSLGPILVVGSLHF.

This chain joins TRBV5-1 and TRBJ2-1; 7 bases are a match to TRBD2. The CDR3 sequence is 16 residues long. CDR1 and CDR2 (germline): SGHRS, YFSETQ. V lost 4 bases to trimming and J lost 0 bases; unmatched junction nucleotides: 7. DNA of the CDR3: TGCGCCAGCAGCGCCAGCGGGATGAGCTCCTACAATGAGCAGTTCTTC. Translated, it gives CASSASGMSSYNEQFF.